This T cell receptor (beta chain) was found in a study of prognosis after radiotherapy for stage I lung cancer. Whole-study context: Radiotherapy used SBRT, divided into 3 to 5 fractions and reaching a biologically effective dose of at least 100 Gy. Four patients had distant metastases at a median of approximately 7 months after radiotherapy, and some 15 showed no significant progression. Regarding the study as a whole: The number of unique TCR clones went down after stereotactic body radiation therapy, with a median of about 10,000 versus 6,900. Patients who went on to get distant metastases had lower Shannon entropy after stereotactic body radiation therapy.

Two-round multiplex PCR, the amplification method, yielded TCR beta CDR3 from genomic DNA. With primers specific to each TRBV and TRBJ gene, the first-round PCR was performed. MiXCR, run by TCRdb on the multiplex PCR reads, gives a single entry per CDR3 protein. The sample has roughly 12,000 distinct CDR3 sequences; about 43% are singletons. Details on this clonotype: The antigen remains undetermined. A far more abundant clone sits one base away, making this likely a read error.

In germline, CDR1 is SGHTA, CDR2 FQGNSA. Trimming removed 7 bases from V and 3 bases from J, with 16 bases in between. The CDR3 covers 15 residues. Here the sequenced sample was PBMCs, taken before or after stereotactic body radiation therapy (not recorded which). V gene TRBV7-2 combines with J gene TRBJ2-1, with a possible D match to TRBD1 (6 bases). The TCR was taken from a donor aged 50 or older with non-small cell lung cancer. CDR3 bases: TGTGCCAGCATCCACGGGACATGGGGCTACAATGAGCAGTTCTTC. Translating it yields CASIHGTWGYNEQFF. Full variable domain (missing parts from reference TRBV7-2 and TRBJ2-1): GAGVSQSPSNKVTEKGKDVELRCDPISGHTALYWYRQSLGQGLEFLIYFQGNSAPDKSGLPSDRFSAERTGGSVSTLTIQRTQQEDSAVYLCASIHGTWGYNEQFFGPGTRLTVL.